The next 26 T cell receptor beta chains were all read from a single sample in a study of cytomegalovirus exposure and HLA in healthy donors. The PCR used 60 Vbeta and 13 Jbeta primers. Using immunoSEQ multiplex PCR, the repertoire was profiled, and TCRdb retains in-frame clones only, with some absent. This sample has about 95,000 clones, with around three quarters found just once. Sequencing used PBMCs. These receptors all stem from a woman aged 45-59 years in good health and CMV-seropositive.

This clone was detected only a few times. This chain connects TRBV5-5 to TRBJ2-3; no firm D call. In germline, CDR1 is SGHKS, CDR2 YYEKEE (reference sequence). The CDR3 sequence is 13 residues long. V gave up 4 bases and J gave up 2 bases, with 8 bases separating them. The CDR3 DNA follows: TGTGCCAGCAGCCGGGTCCCCACAGATACGCAGTATTTT. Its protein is CASSRVPTDTQYF.

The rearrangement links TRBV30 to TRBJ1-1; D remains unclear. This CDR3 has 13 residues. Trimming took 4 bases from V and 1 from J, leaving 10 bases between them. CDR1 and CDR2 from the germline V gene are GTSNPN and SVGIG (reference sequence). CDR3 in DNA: TGTGCCTGGATGCCGCAGGCGAACACTGAAGCTTTCTTT. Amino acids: CAWMPQANTEAFF.

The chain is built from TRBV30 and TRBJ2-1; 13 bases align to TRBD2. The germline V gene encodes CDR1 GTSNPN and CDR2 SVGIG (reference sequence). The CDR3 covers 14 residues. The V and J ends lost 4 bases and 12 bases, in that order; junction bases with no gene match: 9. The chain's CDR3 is CAWTGTSGAVGQFF. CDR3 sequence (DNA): TGTGCCTGGACCGGGACTAGCGGGGCCGTGGGGCAGTTCTTC.

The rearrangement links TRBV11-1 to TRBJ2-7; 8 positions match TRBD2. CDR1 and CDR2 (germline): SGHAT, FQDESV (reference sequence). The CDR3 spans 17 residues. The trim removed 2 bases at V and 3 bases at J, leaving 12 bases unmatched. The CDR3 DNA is TGTGCCAGCAGCTTAAATAGCGGGATGAATAGCGGCTACGAGCAGTACTTC. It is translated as CASSLNSGMNSGYEQYF.

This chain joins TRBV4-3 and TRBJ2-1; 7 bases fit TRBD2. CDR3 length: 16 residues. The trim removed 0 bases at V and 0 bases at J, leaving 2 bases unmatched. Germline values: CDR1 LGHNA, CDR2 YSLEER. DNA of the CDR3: TGCGCCAGCAGCCAAGAGGGACTAAGCTCCTACAATGAGCAGTTCTTC. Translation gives CASSQEGLSSYNEQFF.

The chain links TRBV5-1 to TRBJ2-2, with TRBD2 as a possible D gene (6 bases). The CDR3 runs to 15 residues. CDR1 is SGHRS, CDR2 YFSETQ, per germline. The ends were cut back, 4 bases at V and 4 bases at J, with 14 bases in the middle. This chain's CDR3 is CASSPLPGATGELFF. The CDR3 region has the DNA TGCGCCAGCAGCCCACTGCCGGGAGCCACCGGGGAGCTGTTTTTT.

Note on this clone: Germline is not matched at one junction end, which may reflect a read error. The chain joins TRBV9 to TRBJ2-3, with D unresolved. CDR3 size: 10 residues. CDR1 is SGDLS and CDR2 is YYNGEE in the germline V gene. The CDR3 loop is CASSVNTSGF. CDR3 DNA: TGTGCCAGCAGCGTGAACACCTCGGGTTTT.

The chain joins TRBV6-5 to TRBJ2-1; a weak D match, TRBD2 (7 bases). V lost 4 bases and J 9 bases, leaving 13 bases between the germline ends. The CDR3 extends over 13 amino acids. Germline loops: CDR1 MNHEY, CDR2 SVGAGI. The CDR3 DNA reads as TGTGCCAGCAGTTGGACAAGGGGGGGTGAGCAGTTCTTC. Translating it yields CASSWTRGGEQFF.

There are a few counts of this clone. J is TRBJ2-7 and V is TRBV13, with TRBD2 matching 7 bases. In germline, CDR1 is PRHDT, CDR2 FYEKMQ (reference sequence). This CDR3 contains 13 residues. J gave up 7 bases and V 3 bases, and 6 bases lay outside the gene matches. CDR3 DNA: TGTGCCAGCAGCTTTTCCGTTAGCGGGGAGCAGTACTTC. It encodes CASSFSVSGEQYF.

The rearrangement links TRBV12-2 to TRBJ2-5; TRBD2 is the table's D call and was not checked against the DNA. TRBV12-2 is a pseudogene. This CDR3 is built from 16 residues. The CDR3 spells CASRLVASGRAETQYF. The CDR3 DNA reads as TGTGCAAGTCGCTTAGTAGCTAGCGGGAGGGCCGAGACCCAGTACTTC.

CDR3 nucleotide sequence: TGTGCCAGCGCTCCGCGGGAGACGAACTCTTACGAGCAGTACTTC. Amino acids: CASAPRETNSYEQYF. V gene TRBV28 combines with J gene TRBJ2-7; 7 bases agree with TRBD2. The CDR3 sequence is 15 residues long. After removal of 8 bases from V and 4 bases from J, the junction contained 14 bases not matched to a gene. CDR1 and CDR2 from the germline V gene are MDHEN and SYDVKM.

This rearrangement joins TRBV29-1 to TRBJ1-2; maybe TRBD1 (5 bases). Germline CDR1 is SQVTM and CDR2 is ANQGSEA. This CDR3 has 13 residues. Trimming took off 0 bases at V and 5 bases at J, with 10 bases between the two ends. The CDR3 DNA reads TGCAGCGTTGAAGAACAGGTCACTTATGGCTACACCTTC. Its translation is CSVEEQVTYGYTF.

CDR3 in DNA: TGTGCCAGCAGCCCGGTAGGGGGAGGGCCCATCGCAGATACGCAGTATTTT. It yields the protein CASSPVGGGPIADTQYF. This chain joins TRBV5-4 and TRBJ2-3, with a weak D call TRBD2 (7 bases). This CDR3 contains 17 residues. V was cut by 4 bases and J by 4 bases, with 22 bases left in between. Germline CDR1 SGHNT, CDR2 YYREEE (reference sequence).

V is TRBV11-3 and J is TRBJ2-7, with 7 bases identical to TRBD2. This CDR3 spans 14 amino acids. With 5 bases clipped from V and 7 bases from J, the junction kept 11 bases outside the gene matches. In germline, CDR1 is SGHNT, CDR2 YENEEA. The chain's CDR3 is CASSRGAGVREQYF. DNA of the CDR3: TGTGCCAGCAGCCGAGGGGCGGGAGTACGTGAGCAGTACTTC. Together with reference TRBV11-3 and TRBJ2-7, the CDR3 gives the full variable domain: EAGVVQSPRYKIIEKKQPVAFWCNPISGHNTLYWYLQNLGQGPELLIRYENEEAVDDSQLPKDRFSAERLKGVDSTLKIQPAELGDSAVYLCASSRGAGVREQYFGPGTRLTVT.

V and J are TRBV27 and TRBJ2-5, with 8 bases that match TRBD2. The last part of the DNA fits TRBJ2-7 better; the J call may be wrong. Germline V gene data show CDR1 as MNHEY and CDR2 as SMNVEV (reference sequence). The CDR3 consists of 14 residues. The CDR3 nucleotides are TGTGCCAGCAGCATAACTAGCGGACCCTACGAGCAGTACTTC. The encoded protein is CASSITSGPYEQYF.

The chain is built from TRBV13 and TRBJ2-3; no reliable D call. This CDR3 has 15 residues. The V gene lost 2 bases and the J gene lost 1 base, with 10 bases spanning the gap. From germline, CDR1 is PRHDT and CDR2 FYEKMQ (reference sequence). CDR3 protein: CASSLSREGTDTQYF. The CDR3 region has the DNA TGTGCCAGCAGCTTATCACGCGAAGGCACAGATACGCAGTATTTT.

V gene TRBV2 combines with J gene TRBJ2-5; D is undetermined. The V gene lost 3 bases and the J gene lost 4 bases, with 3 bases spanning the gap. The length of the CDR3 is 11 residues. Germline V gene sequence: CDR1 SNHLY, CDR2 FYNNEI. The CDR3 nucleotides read TGTGCCAGCAGTGACCGAGAGACCCAGTACTTC. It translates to CASSDRETQYF.

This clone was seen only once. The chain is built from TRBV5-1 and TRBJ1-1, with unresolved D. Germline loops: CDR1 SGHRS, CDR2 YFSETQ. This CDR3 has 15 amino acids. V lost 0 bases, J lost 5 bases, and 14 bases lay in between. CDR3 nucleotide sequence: TGCGCCAGCAGCTTGGGCGGGCGTTCGGGTACTGAAGCTTTCTTT. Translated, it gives CASSLGGRSGTEAFF. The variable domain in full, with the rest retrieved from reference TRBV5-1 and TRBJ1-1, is KAGVTQTPRYLIKTRGQQVTLSCSPISGHRSVSWYQQTPGQGLQFLFEYFSETQRNKGNFPGRFSGRQFSNSRSEMNVSTLELGDSALYLCASSLGGRSGTEAFFGQGTRLTVV.

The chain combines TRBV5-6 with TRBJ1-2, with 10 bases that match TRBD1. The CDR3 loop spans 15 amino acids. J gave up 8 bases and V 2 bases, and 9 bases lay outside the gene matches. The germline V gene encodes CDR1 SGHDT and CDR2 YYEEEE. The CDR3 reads CASSLMDRGAGGYTF. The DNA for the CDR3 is TGTGCCAGCAGCTTAATGGACAGGGGGGCAGGAGGCTACACCTTC.

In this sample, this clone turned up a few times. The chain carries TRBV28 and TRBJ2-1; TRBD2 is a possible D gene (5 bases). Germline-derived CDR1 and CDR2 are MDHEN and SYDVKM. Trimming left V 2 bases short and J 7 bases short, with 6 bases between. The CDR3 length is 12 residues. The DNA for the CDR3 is TGTGCCAGCAGTTTAGTAGCGAATGAGCAGTTCTTC. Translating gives CASSLVANEQFF.

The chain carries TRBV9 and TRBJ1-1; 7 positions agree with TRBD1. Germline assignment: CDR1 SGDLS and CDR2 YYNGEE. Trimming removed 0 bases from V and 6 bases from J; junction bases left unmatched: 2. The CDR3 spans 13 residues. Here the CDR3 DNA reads TGTGCCAGCAGCGTAGGAGACAGGGCTGAAGCTTTCTTT. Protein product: CASSVGDRAEAFF.

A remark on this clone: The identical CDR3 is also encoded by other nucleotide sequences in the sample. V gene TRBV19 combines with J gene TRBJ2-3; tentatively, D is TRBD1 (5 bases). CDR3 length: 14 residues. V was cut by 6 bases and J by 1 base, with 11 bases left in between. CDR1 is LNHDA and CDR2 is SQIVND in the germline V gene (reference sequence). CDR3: CASRREGGTDTQYF. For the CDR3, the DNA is TGTGCCAGTAGAAGGGAAGGGGGCACAGATACGCAGTATTTT.

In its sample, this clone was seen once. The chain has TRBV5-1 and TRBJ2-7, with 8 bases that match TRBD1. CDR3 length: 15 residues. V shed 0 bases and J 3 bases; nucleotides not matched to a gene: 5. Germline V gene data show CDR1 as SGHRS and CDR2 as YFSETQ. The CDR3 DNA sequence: TGCGCCAGCAGCTTGGACGCAGGGGGCGGCTACGAGCAGTACTTC. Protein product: CASSLDAGGGYEQYF.

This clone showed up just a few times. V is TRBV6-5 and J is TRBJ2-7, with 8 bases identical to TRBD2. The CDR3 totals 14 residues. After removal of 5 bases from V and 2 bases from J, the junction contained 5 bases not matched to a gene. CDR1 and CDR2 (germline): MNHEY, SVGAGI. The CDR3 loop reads CASSPGRGAYEQYF. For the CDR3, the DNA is TGTGCCAGCAGTCCCGGGAGGGGGGCCTACGAGCAGTACTTC.

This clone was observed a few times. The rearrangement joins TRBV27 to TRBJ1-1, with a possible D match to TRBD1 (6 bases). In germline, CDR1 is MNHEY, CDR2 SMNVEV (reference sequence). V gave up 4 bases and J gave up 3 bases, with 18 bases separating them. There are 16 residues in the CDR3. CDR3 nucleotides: TGTGCCAGCAGTTCTCGGGCCGGGGGGGCCGACACTGAAGCTTTCTTT. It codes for CASSSRAGGADTEAFF.

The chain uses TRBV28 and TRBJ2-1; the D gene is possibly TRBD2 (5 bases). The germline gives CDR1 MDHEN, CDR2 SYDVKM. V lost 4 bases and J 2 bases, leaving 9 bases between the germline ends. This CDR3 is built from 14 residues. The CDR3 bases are TGTGCCAGCAGTTCATACGGGACCTACAATGAGCAGTTCTTC. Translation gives CASSSYGTYNEQFF.